The next 28 T cell receptor beta chains were all read from a single sample in a study of T cells expressing NK-cell markers. No DNA is given; TCRdb re-called the 5' RACE reads and lists each CDR3 protein once. The listing contains hundreds of thousands of distinct CDR3 sequences. The sample taken for sequencing was blood T cells: a sorted CD56 or NKG2C T cell subset, CD4+ or CD8+ T cells, or bulk PBMC T cells (not recorded which). The receptors were gathered from a woman between 18 and 70 years old in good health.

V is TRBV12-3 or TRBV12-4 and J is TRBJ2-1; TCRdb reports TRBD2, a call that lacks DNA to check it against. CDR3 size: 20 residues. The CDR3 loop is CASSLISGGGFPSSYNEQFF.

This rearrangement joins TRBV11-1 to TRBJ2-7; TCRdb calls TRBD1, which cannot be checked without DNA. The length of the CDR3 is 16 residues. Per germline, CDR1 SGHAT and CDR2 FQDESV (reference sequence). The CDR3: CASSLGVGPPTYEQYF.

The V call is TRBV24-1, the J call TRBJ2-1; lacking DNA, the TRBD1 call made by TCRdb goes unchecked. CDR1 is KGHDR, CDR2 SFDVKD, per germline. This CDR3 has 13 residues. The CDR3 spells CATRRTGGDEQFF.

The chain combines TRBV6-2 or TRBV6-3 with TRBJ2-7; TCRdb calls TRBD1, which cannot be checked without DNA. The CDR3 sequence is 17 residues long. CDR1 and CDR2 from the germline V gene are MNHEY and SVGEGT. The CDR3 is CASRWRGADRSGYEQYF.

The V and J genes are TRBV5-1 and TRBJ2-3; TCRdb picks TRBD1, but there is no DNA to check that call. CDR3 length: 15 amino acids. CDR1 and CDR2 from the germline V gene are SGHRS and YFSETQ. The CDR3 loop reads CASSGGTGGENTQYF.

The V gene is TRBV6-1, the J gene TRBJ1-6. The length of the CDR3 is 14 residues. The germline V gene has CDR1 MNHNS and CDR2 SASEGT. The CDR3 spells CASRTEVYDSPLHF.

The chain links TRBV11-2 to TRBJ2-1; TCRdb designates TRBD1, a call that cannot be tested without DNA. The CDR3 covers 16 residues. The germline V gene encodes CDR1 SGHAT and CDR2 FQNNGV. Here the CDR3 reads CASSLVGGAKGGEQFF. Full variable domain (remainder filled in from reference TRBV11-2 and TRBJ2-1): EAGVAQSPRYKIIEKRQSVAFWCNPISGHATLYWYQQILGQGPKLLIQFQNNGVVDDSQLPKDRFSAERLKGVDSTLKIQPAKLEDSAVYLCASSLVGGAKGGEQFFGPGTRLTVL.

V gene TRBV5-1 combines with J gene TRBJ2-1; lacking DNA, the TRBD2 call made by TCRdb goes unchecked. Per the germline V gene, CDR1 is SGHRS and CDR2 is YFSETQ. This CDR3 region has 15 residues. The CDR3 protein is CASSLGASFYNEQFF.

The rearrangement links TRBV3-1 to TRBJ2-1; TCRdb returns TRBD2, unconfirmable since there is no DNA. CDR3 length equals 16 residues. The germline CDR1 and CDR2 sequences are LGHDT and YNNKEL (reference sequence). This CDR3 reads CASSQVSGTSRNEQFF.

V gene TRBV12-3 or TRBV12-4 combines with J gene TRBJ2-1; absent DNA, TCRdb's TRBD2 call cannot be checked. The CDR3 is made up of 14 amino acids. Here the CDR3 reads CASSPSGSFNEQFF.

The chain joins TRBV20-1 to TRBJ1-4; TCRdb outputs TRBD1, but without DNA this stays unchecked. This CDR3 region has 13 residues. From germline, CDR1 is DFQATT and CDR2 SNEGSKA (reference sequence). The CDR3 spells CSAKGGASEKLFF.

The chain links TRBV20-1 to TRBJ2-3; the TRBD2 assignment by TCRdb is unverifiable without DNA. CDR3 size: 15 residues. In germline, CDR1 is DFQATT, CDR2 SNEGSKA (reference sequence). The CDR3 sequence is CSAYNSGRAGDTQYF.

The chain recombines TRBV20-1 with TRBJ2-2. The CDR3 sequence is 12 residues long. Per the germline V gene, CDR1 is DFQATT and CDR2 is SNEGSKA (reference sequence). The CDR3 sequence: CSAREEPGELFF.

The CDR3 is CASSLRGLNQPQHF. The chain carries TRBV12-3 or TRBV12-4 and TRBJ1-5. The CDR3 is 14 residues long.

The J gene is TRBJ2-5, the V gene TRBV19; with no DNA, the TCRdb D assignment of TRBD1 cannot be verified. This CDR3 region has 16 residues. Germline assignment: CDR1 LNHDA and CDR2 SQIVND (reference sequence). The CDR3 loop reads CASSTSGRGWRETQYF.

The V call is TRBV28, the J call TRBJ1-2; TCRdb picks TRBD1, but there is no DNA to check that call. Germline values: CDR1 MDHEN, CDR2 SYDVKM. The CDR3 totals 15 residues. CDR3 in amino acids: CASSSGPGAMGGYTF.

The chain uses TRBV29-1 and TRBJ2-1; with no DNA, the TCRdb D assignment of TRBD1 cannot be verified. CDR1 is SQVTM, CDR2 ANQGSEA, per germline. The CDR3 has 16 amino acids. The CDR3 sequence: CSVRTGFASSYNEQFF.

The chain has TRBV7-2 and TRBJ1-2. CDR3 length: 15 amino acids. From germline, CDR1 is SGHTA and CDR2 FQGNSA. CDR3 in amino acids: CASTSRNAEGYGYTF. The full variable domain, rest sourced from reference TRBV7-2 and TRBJ1-2, is GAGVSQSPSNKVTEKGKDVELRCDPISGHTALYWYRQSLGQGLEFLIYFQGNSAPDKSGLPSDRFSAERTGGSVSTLTIQRTQQEDSAVYLCASTSRNAEGYGYTFGSGTRLTVV.

This chain joins TRBV18 and TRBJ2-7. CDR3 size: 13 residues. CDR1 and CDR2 from the germline V gene are KGHSH and LQKENI. The CDR3 protein is CASSPSEIYEQYF.

The chain links TRBV20-1 to TRBJ1-3; TCRdb's D call, TRBD1, is unchecked because there is no DNA. Germline V gene sequence: CDR1 DFQATT, CDR2 SNEGSKA (reference sequence). The CDR3 has 16 residues. This CDR3 reads CSASPRDRGVGNTIYF.

The gene calls are TRBV5-1 and TRBJ2-7. Germline loops: CDR1 SGHRS, CDR2 YFSETQ. The CDR3 runs to 15 residues. CDR3: CASSLAAVSSYEQYF.

The CDR3 sequence is CSPVGGASTDTQYF. This chain joins TRBV20-1 and TRBJ2-3; TCRdb gives TRBD1 as the D gene, but with no DNA this cannot be confirmed. Per germline, CDR1 DFQATT and CDR2 SNEGSKA (reference sequence). The CDR3 covers 14 residues.

The J gene is TRBJ2-3, the V gene TRBV4-3; TCRdb designates TRBD1, a call that cannot be tested without DNA. The CDR3 consists of 17 residues. CDR1 and CDR2 from the germline V gene are LGHNA and YSLEER. CDR3 sequence: CASSQDRRNSLTDTQYF.

This chain joins TRBV7-2 and TRBJ2-3; TCRdb gives TRBD2 as the D gene, but with no DNA this cannot be confirmed. Germline V gene data show CDR1 as SGHTA and CDR2 as FQGNSA. The CDR3 is 16 residues long. Here the CDR3 reads CASSYDLGPITDTQYF.

The chain joins TRBV15 to TRBJ1-2; TCRdb names TRBD1, which stays unverified in the absence of DNA. This CDR3 comprises 13 residues. Germline loops: CDR1 LNHNV, CDR2 YYDKDF (reference sequence). Here the CDR3 reads CATSAGQNYGYTF.

The CDR3 is CASSHAGGAWGYTF. The chain employs TRBV14 and TRBJ1-2. The CDR3 is made up of 14 amino acids. The germline gives CDR1 SGHDN, CDR2 FVKESK.

The chain couples TRBV5-1 to TRBJ2-1; the TCRdb D gene call, TRBD1, has no DNA to confirm it. This CDR3 is built from 15 residues. The germline V gene has CDR1 SGHRS and CDR2 YFSETQ. CDR3 region: CASSAPGQIYNEQFF.

J is TRBJ2-2 and V is TRBV30; lacking DNA, the TRBD2 call made by TCRdb goes unchecked. The V gene's germline CDR1 is GTSNPN and CDR2 SVGIG (reference sequence). The CDR3 covers 16 residues. The CDR3 reads CAWTHGRGENTGELFF.